These 5 T cell receptor beta chains originate from one sample sequenced in a study of blood T cell repertoires in COVID-19. The repertoire was sequenced with immunoSEQ multiplex PCR; TCRdb's copy has only in-frame clones and lacks some. The sample includes 150,000 to 200,000 clones, roughly 84% of them seen just once. The sequencing sample was made of peripheral blood. These receptor sequences come from a man in his late teens or twenties with active or convalescent COVID-19.

This clone came up a few times. The chain uses TRBV11-2 and TRBJ1-1, with 7 bases lining up with TRBD1. The trim removed 0 bases at V and 6 bases at J, leaving 7 bases unmatched. This CDR3 comprises 15 residues. CDR1 and CDR2 from the germline V gene are SGHAT and FQNNGV. In DNA form, the CDR3 reads TGTGCCAGCAGCTTAGATCCCCAGGGGGATTCTGAAGCTTTCTTT. This codes for CASSLDPQGDSEAFF.

V usage is TRBV11-1 and J usage is TRBJ2-3; TRBD2 matches at 13 bases. Trimming at V came to 5 bases and at J to 1 base, leaving 3 bases not matched to a gene. This CDR3 has 16 amino acids. Germline CDR1 reads SGHAT; CDR2 reads FQDESV (reference sequence). The CDR3 loop is CASSRGLAGGTDTQYF. The CDR3 DNA reads TGTGCCAGCAGCCGTGGACTAGCGGGAGGCACAGATACGCAGTATTTT.

The chain couples TRBV18 to TRBJ2-3, with TRBD2 identical over 12 bases. CDR1 KGHSH and CDR2 LQKENI come from the germline V gene. The J segment lost 2 bases and the V segment lost 5 bases, leaving 5 bases of the junction unmatched. This CDR3 is built from 16 residues. This CDR3 is CASSERLAGDTDTQYF. In DNA, the CDR3 is TGTGCCAGCTCAGAAAGACTAGCGGGGGACACAGATACGCAGTATTTT.

The CDR3 region is CASSRSGMETQYF. CDR3 coding DNA: TGCGCCAGCAGCAGGTCAGGGATGGAGACCCAGTACTTC. This chain uses TRBV5-1 with TRBJ2-5, with D possibly TRBD1 on 5 matching bases. The V and J ends lost 4 bases and 5 bases respectively, with 12 bases between them. This CDR3 is 13 amino acids long. Germline V gene lookup returns CDR1 SGHRS and CDR2 YFSETQ. Full variable domain (rest looked up from reference TRBV5-1 and TRBJ2-5): KAGVTQTPRYLIKTRGQQVTLSCSPISGHRSVSWYQQTPGQGLQFLFEYFSETQRNKGNFPGRFSGRQFSNSRSEMNVSTLELGDSALYLCASSRSGMETQYFGPGTRLLVL.

This sequence joins TRBV20-1 and TRBJ2-5; possible D gene TRBD1, 6 bases. V dropped 3 bases and J dropped 7 bases, with 24 bases sitting between them. The CDR3 loop spans 16 amino acids. In germline, CDR1 is DFQATT, CDR2 SNEGSKA (reference sequence). CDR3 sequence (DNA): TGCAGTGCTAGTGGTCCTAGCCAGGAGGAAGGGGGGACCCAGTACTTC. Translation: CSASGPSQEEGGTQYF.